Each of the 22 T cell receptor beta chains below was sequenced from the same sample in a study of blood T cell repertoires in COVID-19. TCRdb keeps only in-frame clones here, not all; method: immunoSEQ multiplex PCR. Of 100,000 to 150,000 clones in the sample, about 90% were seen once. The material sequenced was peripheral blood. Receptors originate from a woman aged 55-75 years with acute or convalescent COVID-19.

The V gene is TRBV29-1, the J gene TRBJ1-3; 8 bases are a match to TRBD1. Germline assignment: CDR1 SQVTM and CDR2 ANQGSEA. With 7 bases clipped from V and 4 bases from J, the junction kept 9 bases outside the gene matches. The CDR3 has 14 residues. The CDR3 DNA reads as TGCAGCGCTGGGGGTGGGGACAGGGGAAACACCATATATTTT. Amino acid sequence: CSAGGGDRGNTIYF.

This clone is a singleton in its sample. J is TRBJ1-5 and V is TRBV28; unclear D gene. Trimming cost V 7 bases and J 0 bases, with 13 bases left between them. CDR1 and CDR2 from the germline V gene are MDHEN and SYDVKM. The CDR3 contains 15 residues. The chain's CDR3 is CASNGLSHSNQPQHF. The CDR3 DNA sequence: TGTGCCAGCAACGGCCTTAGCCATAGCAATCAGCCCCAGCATTTT. Complete variable domain (other parts from reference TRBV28 and TRBJ1-5): DVKVTQSSRYLVKRTGEKVFLECVQDMDHENMFWYRQDPGLGLRLIYFSYDVKMKEKGDIPEGYSVSREKKERFSLILESASTNQTSMYLCASNGLSHSNQPQHFGDGTRLSIL.

This clone was observed at least ten times. The CDR3 DNA follows: TGTGCCACCAGCAGTCGCGAGGCTTATGGCTACACCTTC. Translation: CATSSREAYGYTF. The chain links TRBV15 to TRBJ1-2; no reliable D call. Germline V CDR1 and CDR2: LNHNV, YYDKDF (reference sequence). This CDR3 contains 13 residues. Between the trimmed V and J ends, which lost 3 bases and 5 bases, there was a span of 10 bases.

This clone was found a few times. As DNA, the CDR3 is TGTGCCAGCAGCTTAGGACAGGGGGCGGAAGATACGCAGTATTTT. It yields the protein CASSLGQGAEDTQYF. The rearrangement links TRBV7-3 to TRBJ2-3; 11 nucleotides match TRBD1. The ends lost 2 bases at V and 5 bases at J; junction bases unmatched: 3. From germline, CDR1 is SGHTA and CDR2 FQGTGA. The length of the CDR3 is 15 residues.

The chain couples TRBV6-5 to TRBJ2-2; 10 nucleotides line up with TRBD1. In germline, CDR1 is MNHEY, CDR2 SVGAGI. V lost 0 bases and J lost 7; bases outside the gene matches: 5. The CDR3 runs to 16 residues. The CDR3 nucleotides are TGTGCCAGCAGTTACTCGTGGACAGGGGGAGTCGGGGAGCTGTTTTTT. Translated: CASSYSWTGGVGELFF.

The chain employs TRBV7-3 and TRBJ2-4; 8 positions agree with TRBD2. After removal of 4 bases from V and 8 bases from J, the junction contained 7 bases not matched to a gene. This CDR3 is built from 14 residues. CDR1 SGHTA and CDR2 FQGTGA come from the germline V gene. For the CDR3, the DNA is TGTGCCAGCAGCTCCTCAGGACTAGCTGACATTCAGTACTTC. Amino acids: CASSSSGLADIQYF.

The chain combines TRBV30 with TRBJ1-3; D uncertain. The CDR3 totals 13 residues. Germline loops: CDR1 GTSNPN, CDR2 SVGIG (reference sequence). V was cut by 4 bases and J by 0 bases, with 7 bases left in between. CDR3: CAWNTDSGNTIYF. DNA of the CDR3: TGTGCCTGGAATACTGACTCTGGAAACACCATATATTTT. Full variable domain (outside the CDR3, taken from reference TRBV30 and TRBJ1-3): SQTIHQWPATLVQPVGSPLSLECTVEGTSNPNLYWYRQAAGRGLQLLFYSVGIGQISSEVPQNLSASRPQDRQFILSSKKLLLSDSGFYLCAWNTDSGNTIYFGEGSWLTVV.

The chain recombines TRBV5-1 with TRBJ1-1; 7 bases are shared with TRBD1. Germline V CDR1 and CDR2: SGHRS, YFSETQ. The CDR3 runs 12 residues. The V segment lost 3 bases and the J segment 11 bases; nucleotides outside the gene matches: 7. CDR3 nucleotide sequence: TGCGCCAGCAGCTCCATGGAACAGGGGGCTTTCTTT. Translated: CASSSMEQGAFF.

V gene TRBV19 combines with J gene TRBJ1-2; D gene uncertain. V lost 4 bases and J 10 bases, leaving 16 bases between the germline ends. There are 13 residues in the CDR3. Germline V gives CDR1 LNHDA, CDR2 SQIVND (reference sequence). Written as DNA, the CDR3 is TGTGCCAGTAGTACCTTCTCCGCCGGTGTCTACACCTTC. Translated: CASSTFSAGVYTF.

The V call is TRBV28, the J call TRBJ2-7; 7 nucleotides line up with TRBD2. Trimming took 6 bases from V and 0 from J; bases not matched to a gene: 8. CDR3 length: 15 amino acids. CDR1 MDHEN and CDR2 SYDVKM come from the germline V gene. The CDR3 DNA is TGTGCCAGCAGGGTCGGGGGGACCCACTCCTACGAGCAGTACTTC. Encoded protein: CASRVGGTHSYEQYF.

This rearrangement joins TRBV30 to TRBJ1-1; D unclear. Germline V gene data show CDR1 as GTSNPN and CDR2 as SVGIG (reference sequence). The CDR3 extends over 12 amino acids. The germline V and J ends were trimmed by 5 bases and 1 base, with 8 bases remaining between them. CDR3 DNA: TGTGCCTGGGACATACAGAACACTGAAGCTTTCTTT. Encoded protein: CAWDIQNTEAFF.

This chain links TRBV6-5 with TRBJ2-7; D perhaps matches TRBD2 (6 bases). CDR1 and CDR2 from the germline V gene are MNHEY and SVGAGI. This CDR3 is 15 amino acids long. Trimming removed 3 bases at V and 2 bases at J, with 14 bases between. CDR3 protein: CASSYNRERTYEQYF. The CDR3 region has the DNA TGTGCCAGCAGTTATAATCGGGAGCGTACCTACGAGCAGTACTTC.

This clone was picked up a small number of times. The V and J genes are TRBV6-6 and TRBJ1-6, with D perhaps TRBD1 (6 bases). Trimming stripped 8 bases from V and 9 bases from J, with 17 bases between. This CDR3 region has 14 residues. Per germline, CDR1 MNHNY and CDR2 SVGAGI (reference sequence). CDR3 bases: TGTGCCAGCGGTACAGGGAACTTAGGTTCACCCCTCCACTTT. Translation: CASGTGNLGSPLHF.

The V call is TRBV3-1 (or the pseudogene TRBV3-2), the J call TRBJ1-2; 8 bases fit TRBD1. Trimming removed 2 bases from V and 7 bases from J; junction bases left unmatched: 6. CDR1 is LGHDT and CDR2 is YNNKEL in the germline V gene (reference sequence). The CDR3 sequence is 14 residues long. The CDR3 nucleotides read TGTGCCAGCAGCCAACCAGGACAGGGAGCTGGCTACACCTTC. Protein product: CASSQPGQGAGYTF.

V usage is TRBV5-4 and J usage is TRBJ2-7; a possible D gene is TRBD1 (6 bases). This CDR3 comprises 12 residues. Trimming shortened V by 2 bases and J by 6 bases, and 9 bases separated the two germline ends. Germline CDR1 reads SGHNT; CDR2 reads YYREEE (reference sequence). Here the CDR3 DNA reads TGTGCCAGCAGCTTACAGGGTCTCGAGCAGTACTTC. This codes for CASSLQGLEQYF. The full variable domain, rest sourced from reference TRBV5-4 and TRBJ2-7, is ETGVTQSPTHLIKTRGQQVTLRCSSQSGHNTVSWYQQALGQGPQFIFQYYREEENGRGNFPPRFSGLQFPNYSSELNVNALELDDSALYLCASSLQGLEQYFGPGTRLTVT.

This sequence joins TRBV9 and TRBJ1-1; D gene ambiguous. CDR3 length: 13 residues. Trimming removed 2 bases at V and 1 base at J, with 6 bases between. CDR1 and CDR2 from the germline V gene are SGDLS and YYNGEE. The CDR3: CASSVYGNTEAFF. The CDR3 nucleotides are TGTGCCAGCAGCGTTTACGGGAACACTGAAGCTTTCTTT.

V usage is TRBV5-1 and J usage is TRBJ2-2, with D possibly TRBD1 on 6 matching bases. There are 16 residues in the CDR3. Germline CDR1 and CDR2: SGHRS and YFSETQ. V was trimmed by 0 bases and J by 5 bases, leaving 14 bases between them. The CDR3 sequence is CASSLAWQGNTGELFF. CDR3 sequence (DNA): TGCGCCAGCAGCTTGGCCTGGCAGGGGAATACCGGGGAGCTGTTTTTT.

The genes are TRBV18 and TRBJ2-6; D is unresolved. The CDR3 is 19 residues long. Trimming removed 0 bases at V and 1 base at J, with 16 bases between. Germline V gene lookup returns CDR1 KGHSH and CDR2 LQKENI. CDR3 nucleotides: TGTGCCAGCTCACCACCGAATCAGAAAATTATTTCTGGGGCCAACGTCCTGACTTTC. This codes for CASSPPNQKIISGANVLTF.

A single count supports this clone. The rearrangement joins TRBV28 to TRBJ1-2; 7 nucleotides agree with TRBD1. V lost 4 bases, J lost 6 bases, and 14 bases stayed unmatched. CDR1 and CDR2 from the germline V gene are MDHEN and SYDVKM. CDR3 length: 16 amino acids. The CDR3 sequence: CASSSLPRTGGNGYTF. DNA for the CDR3: TGTGCCAGCAGTTCCCTCCCCCGGACAGGAGGCAATGGCTACACCTTC.

V gene TRBV5-1 combines with J gene TRBJ1-3; tentative D call: TRBD1 (5 bases). Germline assignment: CDR1 SGHRS and CDR2 YFSETQ. The CDR3 totals 15 residues. The ends were cut back, 0 bases at V and 0 bases at J, with 7 bases in the middle. The CDR3 sequence: CASSLGTSSGNTIYF. The CDR3 region has the DNA TGCGCCAGCAGCTTGGGGACAAGCTCTGGAAACACCATATATTTT.

J is TRBJ1-1 and V is TRBV6-5; no clear D gene. This CDR3 is built from 13 residues. The germline V gene has CDR1 MNHEY and CDR2 SVGAGI. V lost 2 bases and J lost 4, with 8 bases in between. The DNA for the CDR3 is TGTGCCAGCAGTTACGGGCAGAGCACTGAAGCTTTCTTT. Amino acids: CASSYGQSTEAFF.

This clone is a singleton in its sample. The genes are TRBV2 and TRBJ1-1, with TRBD1 matching over 8 bases. The CDR3 spans 12 residues. CDR1 and CDR2 (germline): SNHLY, FYNNEI. V lost 4 bases, J lost 10 bases, and 5 bases stayed unmatched. The CDR3 bases are TGTGCCAGCAGTGTCCAGGGGGCGTCAGCTTTCTTT. Its translation: CASSVQGASAFF.